This T cell receptor beta chain was captured by sequencing in a study of blood T cell repertoires in COVID-19. Study at large: Samples taken during acute and convalescent COVID-19 were collected in the United States, Italy and Spain. The analysed material was cDNA or gDNA that came from T cells, B-cell-depleted T cells, or PBMCs.

CDR3 length equals 13 residues. V was pared by 5 bases and J by 4 bases, with 11 bases between. CDR1 and CDR2 from the germline V gene are SGHAT and FQNNGV. In the source study's methods: Estimation of nucleated cell counts relied on the amplification of reference gene primers. Assay used: immunoSEQ multiplex PCR; TCRdb lists only in-frame clones, some missing. V and J calls and clone size are given by that table; D and trimming were obtained from the DNA. The sample records 97,000 or so clones, just over 90% being singletons. The sequenced sample was peripheral blood. The J gene is TRBJ2-5, the V gene TRBV11-2; D is unresolved. The TCR comes from a man aged 60 to 69 with acute or convalescent COVID-19. The CDR3: CASSPSLRETQYF. The CDR3 region has the DNA TGTGCCAGCAGCCCCTCACTGCGAGAGACCCAGTACTTC.